Shown below are 21 T cell receptor beta chains from a single sample sequenced in a study of tumor-infiltrating lymphocytes in localized non-small cell lung cancer. The assay was immunoSEQ multiplex PCR, and TCRdb's table has in-frame clones only and misses some. Here the sample spans 12,000 or so clones, more than 75% being singletons. The source material was uninvolved lung tissue not adjacent to the tumor. These receptors originate from a human donor with non-small cell lung cancer.

The J gene is TRBJ1-2, the V gene TRBV19; no reliable D call. The CDR3 has 15 residues. CDR1 is LNHDA and CDR2 is SQIVND in the germline V gene (reference sequence). V was cut by 6 bases and J by 5 bases, with 19 bases left in between. CDR3 DNA: TGTGCCAGTAGCCGGGGAGAAACAAGTCTATATGGCTACACCTTC. It translates to CASSRGETSLYGYTF.

J is TRBJ2-3 and V is TRBV5-8, with D maybe TRBD2 (5 bases). The V gene's germline CDR1 is SGHTS and CDR2 YDEGEE. V lost 7 bases to trimming and J lost 1 base, with 10 bases between them. This CDR3 comprises 13 residues. CDR3 loop: CASEGLGTDTQYF. Written as DNA, the CDR3 is TGTGCCAGCGAAGGACTGGGCACAGATACGCAGTATTTT. The complete variable domain, with remaining parts taken from reference TRBV5-8 and TRBJ2-3, reads EAGVTQSPTHLIKTRGQQATLRCSPISGHTSVYWYQQALGLGLQFLLWYDEGEERNRGNFPPRFSGRQFPNYSSELNVNALELEDSALYLCASEGLGTDTQYFGPGTRLTVL.

This chain joins TRBV6-5 and TRBJ1-1, with a possible D match to TRBD1 (5 bases). CDR1 and CDR2 from the germline V gene are MNHEY and SVGAGI. Trimming shortened V by 4 bases and J by 1 base, and 10 bases separated the two germline ends. The CDR3 length is 14 residues. This CDR3 reads CASSLGGWNTEAFF. CDR3 DNA: TGTGCCAGCAGTTTGGGGGGGTGGAACACTGAAGCTTTCTTT.

The V gene is TRBV10-3, the J gene TRBJ2-5; TRBD2 matches 15 bases. V gave up 11 bases and J gave up 3 bases; unmatched junction bases: 4. Germline V gene data show CDR1 as ENHRY and CDR2 as SYGVKD. The CDR3 is 14 residues long. The CDR3 here is CAAGTSGRKETQYF. DNA for the CDR3: TGTGCCGCTGGGACTAGCGGGAGGAAAGAGACCCAGTACTTC.

The rearrangement joins TRBV6-5 to TRBJ2-7; 11 bases line up with TRBD2. CDR1 MNHEY and CDR2 SVGAGI come from the germline V gene. Trimming cost V 2 bases and J 6 bases; bases outside gene matches: 3. The CDR3 consists of 14 residues. CDR3 sequence reads: CASSYIAGGLEQYF. For the CDR3, the DNA is TGTGCCAGCAGTTACATAGCGGGGGGGCTCGAGCAGTACTTC.

V usage is TRBV7-9 and J usage is TRBJ1-4; D call uncertain. In germline, CDR1 is SEHNR, CDR2 FQNEAQ (reference sequence). Trimming left V 1 base short and J 4 bases short, with 10 bases between. This CDR3 comprises 15 residues. The CDR3: CASSLGAAFNEKLFF. In DNA, the CDR3 is TGTGCCAGCAGCTTAGGGGCAGCTTTTAATGAAAAACTGTTTTTT.

The chain uses TRBV20-1 and TRBJ1-1; D unclear. The CDR3 covers 11 residues. Germline V gene data show CDR1 as DFQATT and CDR2 as SNEGSKA (reference sequence). V was pared by 0 bases and J by 9 bases, with 8 bases between. CDR3 region: CSARDPQKAFF. In DNA, the CDR3 is TGCAGTGCTAGAGATCCACAAAAAGCTTTCTTT.

This chain uses TRBV7-9 with TRBJ1-2; no definite D call. The CDR3 sequence is 13 residues long. CDR1 and CDR2 (germline): SEHNR, FQNEAQ (reference sequence). V was shortened by 3 bases and J by 0 bases, with 5 bases between the two germline ends. This chain's CDR3 is CASSLTPNYGYTF. The CDR3 nucleotides are TGTGCCAGCAGCTTGACACCTAACTATGGCTACACCTTC.

The chain joins TRBV30 to TRBJ2-5, with a possible D match to TRBD2 (6 bases). In germline, CDR1 is GTSNPN, CDR2 SVGIG (reference sequence). The CDR3 runs to 15 residues. V gave up 4 bases and J gave up 1 base, with 16 bases separating them. The CDR3 DNA reads TGTGCCTGGACCCCGGGGAGGACTTCCCAAGAGACCCAGTACTTC. This codes for CAWTPGRTSQETQYF.

The gene calls are TRBV27 and TRBJ1-4; D possibly corresponds to TRBD1 (6 bases). V lost 6 bases to trimming and J lost 2 bases, with 16 bases between them. This CDR3 contains 16 residues. Germline loops: CDR1 MNHEY, CDR2 SMNVEV (reference sequence). This chain's CDR3 is CASRGLRRGTNEKLFF. CDR3 coding DNA: TGTGCCAGCAGAGGCCTTCGGAGGGGGACTAATGAAAAACTGTTTTTT.

The J gene is TRBJ1-5, the V gene TRBV19, with D hard to call. CDR1 is LNHDA, CDR2 SQIVND, per germline (reference sequence). The V and J ends lost 7 bases and 0 bases respectively, with 16 bases between them. The CDR3 contains 16 residues. CDR3 bases: TGTGCCAGTATCCCTTCGGCCGTATATAGCAATCAGCCCCAGCATTTT. It is translated as CASIPSAVYSNQPQHF.

V usage is TRBV5-1 and J usage is TRBJ1-3, with a tentative D call TRBD1 (6 bases). Germline V lookup: CDR1 SGHRS, CDR2 YFSETQ. The germline V and J ends were trimmed by 0 bases and 0 bases, with 10 bases remaining between them. This CDR3 spans 16 amino acids. The DNA of the CDR3 is TGCGCCAGCAGCTTGGCCGCCAGGGGCTCTGGAAACACCATATATTTT. Translation gives CASSLAARGSGNTIYF.

The rearrangement joins TRBV13 to TRBJ1-1; tentatively, D is TRBD1 (5 bases). The CDR3 extends over 16 amino acids. Germline CDR1 PRHDT, CDR2 FYEKMQ (reference sequence). V lost 0 bases, J lost 0 bases, and 11 bases lay in between. CDR3 amino acids: CASSLGGWGMNTEAFF. CDR3 nucleotides: TGTGCCAGCAGCTTAGGAGGGTGGGGGATGAACACTGAAGCTTTCTTT.

This clone was recorded once. This sample also contains other DNA sequences that code for the same CDR3. This sequence joins TRBV7-3 and TRBJ1-2; unclear D gene. This CDR3 contains 13 residues. With 3 bases removed from V and 5 bases from J, the gap between germline ends came to 10 bases. Germline lookup yields CDR1 SGHTA and CDR2 FQGTGA. The CDR3 protein is CASSLGIGYGYTF. The DNA for the CDR3 is TGTGCCAGCAGCTTGGGAATTGGGTATGGCTACACCTTC.

The chain employs TRBV5-1 and TRBJ1-5; D gene uncertain. The V end lost 1 base, the J end lost 7 bases, and 9 bases lay between the germline ends. The CDR3 length is 13 residues. Germline values: CDR1 SGHRS, CDR2 YFSETQ. Here the CDR3 DNA reads TGCGCCAGCAGCTTGCGGGCCGGGCAGCCCCAGCATTTT. Protein: CASSLRAGQPQHF.

This clone has only a few counts. The chain employs TRBV6-4 and TRBJ2-2; D is ambiguous. V was clipped by 0 bases and J by 5 bases, with 7 bases between them. The CDR3 covers 14 residues. CDR1 MRHNA and CDR2 SNTAGT come from the germline V gene. The CDR3 reads CASSDSQETGELFF. DNA for the CDR3: TGTGCCAGCAGTGACTCCCAGGAAACCGGGGAGCTGTTTTTT.

This clone was seen a handful of times. The rearrangement uses TRBV6-1 and TRBJ2-6; D is possibly TRBD1 (6 bases). This CDR3 has 16 residues. CDR1 and CDR2 (germline): MNHNS, SASEGT. V was shortened by 0 bases and J by 0 bases, with 6 bases between the two germline ends. The CDR3 here is CASSEADSSGANVLTF. The CDR3 nucleotides read TGTGCCAGCAGTGAAGCGGACAGCTCTGGGGCCAACGTCCTGACTTTC.

Comments on this clone: Relative to the germline gene, one junction end is altered; a read error may explain this. The chain combines TRBV19 with TRBJ1-5; possibly TRBD1 for D (5 bases). CDR3 length: 16 amino acids. Germline lookup yields CDR1 LNHDA and CDR2 SQIVND (reference sequence). DNA for the CDR3: TGTGCCAGTAGTCCGCTCGGCAGGGTGGGCAATCAGCTCCAGCATTTT. Residues: CASSPLGRVGNQLQHF. The variable domain in full, with the rest retrieved from reference TRBV19 and TRBJ1-5, is DGGITQSPKYLFRKEGQNVTLSCEQNLNHDAMYWYRQDPGQGLRLIYYSQIVNDFQKGDIAEGYSVSREKKESFPLTVTSAQKNPTAFYLCASSPLGRVGNQLQHFGDGTRLSIL.

This clone was observed a few times. The chain employs TRBV4-3 and TRBJ2-6; 7 nucleotides align to TRBD2. Losses at the gene ends were 5 bases for V and 2 bases for J; bases not matched to a gene: 6. Germline CDR1 reads LGHNA; CDR2 reads YSLEER. The CDR3 runs to 16 residues. CDR3 sequence reads: CASSAEGTTGANVLTF. The CDR3 DNA sequence: TGCGCCAGCAGCGCCGAGGGGACTACTGGGGCCAACGTCCTGACTTTC.

The rearrangement uses TRBV28 and TRBJ2-7, with TRBD2 identical over 11 bases. The CDR3 runs to 13 residues. Germline CDR1 MDHEN, CDR2 SYDVKM. J lost 4 bases, V lost 6 bases, and 2 bases had no gene match. This CDR3 reads CASRLAGAYEQYF. CDR3 in DNA: TGTGCCAGCAGACTAGCGGGAGCTTACGAGCAGTACTTC.

J is TRBJ1-6 and V is TRBV6-5; 7 nucleotides match TRBD1. V lost 2 bases, J lost 10 bases, and 5 bases stayed unmatched. Germline V gene sequence: CDR1 MNHEY, CDR2 SVGAGI. The CDR3 loop spans 14 amino acids. The DNA for the CDR3 is TGTGCCAGCAGTTACCCAGGGACAGCGTCACCCCTCCACTTT. It is translated as CASSYPGTASPLHF.